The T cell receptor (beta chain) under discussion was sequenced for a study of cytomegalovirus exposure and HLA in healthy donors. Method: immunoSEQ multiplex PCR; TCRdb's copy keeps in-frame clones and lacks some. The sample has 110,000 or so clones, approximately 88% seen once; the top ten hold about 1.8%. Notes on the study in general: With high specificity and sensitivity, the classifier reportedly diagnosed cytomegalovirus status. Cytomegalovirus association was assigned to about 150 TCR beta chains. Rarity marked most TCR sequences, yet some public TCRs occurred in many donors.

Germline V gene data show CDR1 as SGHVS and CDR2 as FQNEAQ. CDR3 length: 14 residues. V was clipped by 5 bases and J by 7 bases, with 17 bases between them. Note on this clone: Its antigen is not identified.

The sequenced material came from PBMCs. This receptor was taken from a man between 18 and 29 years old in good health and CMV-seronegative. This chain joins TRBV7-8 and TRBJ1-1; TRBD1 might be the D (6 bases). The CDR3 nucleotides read TGTGCCAGCAGCGGTAACAGGGTTCAGAGTGAAGCTTTCTTT. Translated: CASSGNRVQSEAFF.